A selection of T cell receptor beta chains follows, all from one sample in a study of T cells in Graves' hyperthyroidism and ophthalmopathy. MiXCR was run by TCRdb on the multiplex PCR reads, yielding one entry per CDR3 protein. The data contain some 760,000 distinct CDR3 sequences, 12% to 15% of them seen just once; the ten biggest clones take up about 9.4%. Input material: blood. These receptors were collected from a woman aged 18-29 years with Graves' hyperthyroidism. Both conserved end residues are part of each CDR3. The order of the fields is J gene, D gene, clone size, V gene, CDR3 protein, CDR3 DNA. D genes are given only for firm matches. The size entry is marked missing in some rows and otherwise reads once, few, many or a size class.

>TRBJ2-7|NA|many|TRBV29-1
CSVPDLGEGAYEQYF
TGCAGCGTCCCGGACCTCGGAGAGGGGGCCTACGAGCAGTACTTC
>TRBJ2-6|NA|NA|TRBV7-9
CASTPTGTGANVLTF
TGTGCCAGCACACCAACAGGAACTGGGGCCAACGTCCTGACTTTC
>TRBJ2-1|TRBD2|NA|TRBV5-8
CASSFGLAGDNEQFF
TGTGCCAGCAGCTTCGGACTAGCGGGGGACAATGAGCAGTTCTTC
>TRBJ2-2|NA|many|TRBV7-2
CASSRPGTANTGELFF
TGTGCCAGCAGCCGACCCGGGACCGCGAACACCGGGGAGCTGTTTTTT
>TRBJ2-7|NA|NA|TRBV7-9
CASSLEGGDEQYF
TGTGCCAGCAGCTTAGAGGGGGGTGACGAGCAGTACTTC
>TRBJ1-2|TRBD1|few|TRBV4-2
CASSRMSTGGNYGYTF
TGTGCCAGCAGCCGGATGTCAACAGGGGGCAACTATGGCTACACCTTC
>TRBJ1-1|TRBD1|few|TRBV7-8
CASSLAPDRENTEAFF
TGTGCCAGCAGCTTAGCCCCGGACAGGGAGAACACTGAAGCTTTCTTT
>TRBJ2-1|NA|few|TRBV24-1
CATSDSSAGSYNEQFF
TGTGCCACCAGTGATTCTAGCGCAGGCTCCTACAATGAGCAGTTCTTC
>TRBJ2-7|NA|many|TRBV3-1
CASSQNQRSYEQYF
TGTGCCAGCAGCCAAAACCAACGTTCTTACGAGCAGTACTTC
>TRBJ1-1|NA|few|TRBV5-1
CASSLLGSYTEAFF
TGCGCCAGCAGCCTTTTAGGGTCGTACACTGAAGCTTTCTTT
>TRBJ2-1|NA|NA|TRBV9
CASSATTGLSYNEQFF
TGTGCCAGCAGCGCAACGACAGGTCTCTCCTACAATGAGCAGTTCTTC
>TRBJ1-1|NA|many|TRBV2
CASTMRPTAEAFF
TGTGCCAGTACCATGCGACCGACCGCTGAAGCTTTCTTT
>TRBJ2-1|TRBD2|many|TRBV7-9
CASSHSVSGKNYNEQFF
TGTGCCAGCAGCCACTCAGTCAGCGGGAAGAACTACAATGAGCAGTTCTTC
>TRBJ2-2|NA|many|TRBV3-1
CASSQLRDTGELFF
TGTGCCAGCAGCCAACTCAGGGACACCGGGGAGCTGTTTTTT
>TRBJ1-1|TRBD1|many|TRBV6-1
CASSTRQGNTEAFF
TGTGCCAGCAGTACCCGACAGGGAAACACTGAAGCTTTCTTT
>TRBJ1-4|NA|NA|TRBV7-9
CASSTSDSWNEKLFF
TGTGCCAGCAGCACATCGGACAGCTGGAATGAAAAACTGTTTTTT
>TRBJ1-1|TRBD1|many|TRBV2
CASSEDLRTGSTEAFF
TGTGCCAGCAGTGAAGATCTAAGGACAGGGAGCACTGAAGCTTTCTTT
>TRBJ2-7|NA|NA|TRBV7-9
CASSLFQSHEQYF
TGTGCCAGCAGCTTATTTCAGTCCCACGAGCAGTACTTC
>TRBJ1-5|NA|NA|TRBV18
CASSSRVGPVPGPQHF
TGTGCCAGCTCATCTCGAGTTGGTCCAGTGCCTGGGCCCCAGCATTTT
>TRBJ2-6|NA|many|TRBV28
CASSDSGANVLTF
TGTGCCAGCAGCGACTCTGGGGCCAACGTCCTGACTTTC
>TRBJ2-7|TRBD1|NA|TRBV28
CASSLCRGPTEQYF
TGTGCCAGCAGTTTGTGCAGGGGGCCAACCGAGCAGTACTTC
>TRBJ2-7|TRBD1|NA|TRBV20-1
CSAEGDREYEQYF
TGCAGTGCGGAGGGGGACAGGGAGTACGAGCAGTACTTC
>TRBJ2-5|TRBD1|NA|TRBV18
CASSPGTGDRETQYF
TGTGCCAGCTCACCAGGGACAGGGGATCGAGAGACCCAGTACTTC
>TRBJ2-5|TRBD2|many|TRBV7-2
CASSSPGLAGVRETQYF
TGTGCCAGCAGCTCCCCGGGACTAGCGGGAGTTCGAGAGACCCAGTACTTC
>TRBJ2-1|TRBD1|NA|TRBV27
CASSDRVEQFF
TGTGCCAGCAGTGACAGGGTAGAGCAGTTCTTC
>TRBJ1-2|NA|many|TRBV12-3/TRBV12-4
CASSRSDDYGYTF
TGTGCCAGCAGCCGTTCAGATGACTATGGCTACACCTTC
>TRBJ2-1|NA|NA|TRBV6-5
CASSYSSGPRDEQFF
TGTGCCAGCAGTTACTCTAGCGGACCTAGGGATGAGCAGTTCTTC
>TRBJ2-1|NA|NA|TRBV6-1
CAAQGVSSYNEQFF
TGTGCCGCCCAAGGGGTTAGCTCCTACAATGAGCAGTTCTTC
>TRBJ2-7|NA|NA|TRBV24-1
CATSDLERQALSYEQYF
TGTGCCACCAGTGATTTAGAGCGACAGGCCCTCTCCTACGAGCAGTACTTC
>TRBJ1-1|TRBD1|NA|TRBV19
CASSPPSVLGTGLAGTEAFF
TGTGCCAGTAGTCCCCCGAGCGTTCTGGGGACAGGGCTCGCGGGCACTGAAGCTTTCTTT
>TRBJ2-1|TRBD2|many|TRBV2
CASLSQGTLAGSSYNEQFF
TGTGCCAGCCTTTCACAGGGTACACTAGCGGGGTCCTCCTACAATGAGCAGTTCTTC
>TRBJ2-7|NA|NA|TRBV2
CASREVLYEQYF
TGTGCCAGCAGGGAGGTTTTATACGAGCAGTACTTC
>TRBJ2-1|TRBD2|many|TRBV12-3/TRBV12-4
CASSSAGVLYNEQFF
TGTGCCAGCAGTTCAGCGGGAGTCCTCTACAATGAGCAGTTCTTC
>TRBJ1-5|NA|NA|TRBV10-3
CAIRPSLNQPQHF
TGTGCCATCAGACCTTCTCTTAATCAGCCCCAGCATTTT
>TRBJ1-1|NA|many|TRBV6-1
CASSYGTTNTEAFF
TGTGCCAGCAGTTACGGGACCACGAACACTGAAGCTTTCTTT
>TRBJ1-2|TRBD1|NA|TRBV7-8
CASSLLRDRVQGYTF
TGTGCCAGCAGCCTCCTCCGGGACAGGGTTCAGGGCTACACCTTC
>TRBJ2-5|NA|many|TRBV11-2
CASSLVLDLAQETQYF
TGTGCCAGCAGCTTAGTTTTGGACCTCGCTCAAGAGACCCAGTACTTC
>TRBJ1-5|NA|NA|TRBV27
CASSFSSSNQPQHF
TGTGCCAGCAGTTTTTCGTCAAGCAATCAGCCCCAGCATTTT
>TRBJ1-4|NA|few|TRBV28
CASSFLSEKLFF
TGTGCCAGCAGTTTCCTGTCCGAAAAACTGTTTTTT
>TRBJ2-4|TRBD2|NA|TRBV7-9
CASSPSIGTAGEKNIQYF
TGTGCCAGCAGCCCATCCATCGGTACAGCGGGAGAGAAAAACATTCAGTACTTC
>TRBJ2-1|TRBD2|many|TRBV10-3
CAISESSGRSYNEQFF
TGTGCCATCAGTGAGTCTAGCGGGAGGTCCTACAATGAGCAGTTCTTC
>TRBJ1-1|NA|many|TRBV7-8
CASSSLPNRTIYEAFF
TGTGCCAGCAGCTCCCTGCCCAACAGGACCATCTATGAAGCTTTCTTT
>TRBJ2-3|TRBD2|NA|TRBV28
CASMGGWSVTGDGTQYF
TGTGCCAGCATGGGGGGGTGGAGCGTCACCGGGGACGGTACGCAGTATTTT
>TRBJ2-1|TRBD2|NA|TRBV7-6
CASSQGLAGEGEQFF
TGTGCCAGCAGCCAGGGACTAGCGGGAGAGGGTGAGCAGTTCTTC
>TRBJ2-2|NA|few|TRBV29-1
CSGKRPTGELFF
TGCAGCGGAAAACGCCCAACCGGGGAGCTGTTTTTT
>TRBJ2-1|NA|NA|TRBV25-1
CASSMEGRSNEQFF
TGTGCCAGTTCCATGGAGGGCCGGAGCAATGAGCAGTTCTTC
>TRBJ1-5|TRBD1|few|TRBV7-9
CASSFGDRSNQPQHF
TGTGCCAGCAGCTTTGGGGACAGGAGCAATCAGCCCCAGCATTTT
>TRBJ2-3|NA|many|TRBV27
CASSLFPTDTQYF
TGTGCCAGCAGCCTCTTCCCTACAGATACGCAGTATTTT
>TRBJ1-1|TRBD1|many|TRBV20-1
CSARETGDTEAFF
TGCAGTGCTCGAGAAACAGGGGACACTGAAGCTTTCTTT
>TRBJ2-7|NA|many|TRBV11-2
CASSGPGHKYYEQYF
TGTGCCAGCAGCGGACCGGGACATAAATACTACGAGCAGTACTTC
>TRBJ2-1|TRBD2|many|TRBV7-9
CASSFPTSGRGNEQFF
TGTGCCAGCAGCTTTCCCACTAGCGGGAGAGGCAATGAGCAGTTCTTC
>TRBJ2-1|TRBD2|many|TRBV5-1
CASSGLAGAGDEQFF
TGCGCCAGCAGCGGGCTAGCGGGAGCGGGCGATGAGCAGTTCTTC
>TRBJ1-5|NA|NA|TRBV6-2/TRBV6-3
CASKMRVGAGSRDQPQHF
TGTGCCAGCAAGATGAGGGTCGGTGCGGGTTCCAGAGATCAGCCCCAGCATTTT
>TRBJ2-7|NA|once|TRBV12-3/TRBV12-4
CASSLIGPLLSYEQYF
TGTGCCAGCAGTTTAATAGGACCTCTCCTCTCCTACGAGCAGTACTTC